A single sample gave rise to the 21 T cell receptor beta chains below, sequenced in a study of T cells in Graves' hyperthyroidism and ophthalmopathy. TCR beta CDR3 regions were amplified from RNA. During a first-round RT-PCR of the TCR CDR3, the HTBI primer set was used. MiXCR, applied by TCRdb to the multiplex PCR reads, yields one record per CDR3 protein. Here the sample spans about 570,000 distinct CDR3 sequences, around 15% being singletons. Sequenced: blood. These receptor sequences come from a woman aged 40 to 55 with Graves' hyperthyroidism.

This clonotype was found many times. The rearrangement joins TRBV30 to TRBJ1-5; no firm D call. CDR1 and CDR2 (germline): GTSNPN, SVGIG (reference sequence). V was trimmed by 2 bases and J by 6 bases, leaving 11 bases between them. The CDR3 contains 13 residues. The DNA for the CDR3 is TGTGCCTGGAGTCCCGGGATCGGTCAGCCCCAGCATTTT. Translation gives CAWSPGIGQPQHF. Filled out from reference TRBV30 and TRBJ1-5, the complete variable domain reads SQTIHQWPATLVQPVGSPLSLECTVEGTSNPNLYWYRQAAGRGLQLLFYSVGIGQISSEVPQNLSASRPQDRQFILSSKKLLLSDSGFYLCAWSPGIGQPQHFGDGTRLSIL.

In this sample, this clonotype turned up many times. This rearrangement joins TRBV20-1 to TRBJ2-7; 11 positions agree with TRBD2. Germline CDR1 reads DFQATT; CDR2 reads SNEGSKA (reference sequence). J was trimmed by 4 bases and V by 0 bases; bases with no gene match: 2. This CDR3 contains 14 residues. CDR3 loop: CSARDTSGSYEQYF. The CDR3, as DNA: TGCAGTGCTAGAGATACTAGCGGGAGTTACGAGCAGTACTTC.

The table lists this clonotype with many counts. The chain joins TRBV5-1 to TRBJ2-1; D ambiguous. The V end lost 0 bases, the J end lost 6 bases, and 7 bases lay between the germline ends. Germline assignment: CDR1 SGHRS and CDR2 YFSETQ. There are 13 residues in the CDR3. CDR3 in amino acids: CASSLDPGNEQFF. The DNA for the CDR3 is TGCGCCAGCAGCTTGGATCCCGGCAATGAGCAGTTCTTC.

This clonotype was recorded at least ten times. The junction shows a germline mismatch at one end, possibly a read error. CDR3 in amino acids: CASSIDISGANVLTF. CDR3 DNA: TGTGCCAGTAGCATAGATATTTCTGGGGCCAACGTCCTGACTTTC. The chain links TRBV19 to TRBJ2-6; unclear D gene. CDR3 size: 15 residues. The germline gives CDR1 LNHDA, CDR2 SQIVND (reference sequence).

This clonotype has at least ten counts. This chain links TRBV20-1 with TRBJ2-3; TRBD1 or TRBD2 may be the D gene (5 bases each). CDR3 size: 18 residues. Germline CDR1 and CDR2: DFQATT and SNEGSKA (reference sequence). The V and J ends lost 1 base and 1 base respectively, with 21 bases between them. For the CDR3, the DNA is TGCAGTGCTAGAGGTCCCGGGACGAACCCTACTCGCACAGATACGCAGTATTTT. This sequence encodes CSARGPGTNPTRTDTQYF.

This clonotype was found many times. The chain uses TRBV27 and TRBJ2-7, with 7 bases aligning to TRBD2. J lost 6 bases, V lost 1 base, and 15 bases had no gene match. The germline V gene has CDR1 MNHEY and CDR2 SMNVEV (reference sequence). The CDR3 has 17 amino acids. The CDR3 reads CASSLYNTGTKLGEQYF. In nucleotides, the CDR3 is TGTGCCAGCAGTTTATACAACACCGGGACTAAACTAGGCGAGCAGTACTTC.

A few counts support this clonotype. The V and J genes are TRBV12-3 or TRBV12-4 and TRBJ1-2; TRBD1 aligns across 10 bases. CDR3 size: 15 residues. The trim removed 5 bases at V and 1 base at J, leaving 4 bases unmatched. Written as DNA, the CDR3 is TGTGCCAGCAGTACCGGGACAGGGGTTAACTATGGCTACACCTTC. It is translated as CASSTGTGVNYGYTF.

The chain joins TRBV29-1 to TRBJ2-5; possibly TRBD2 for D (5 bases). The CDR3 runs 13 residues. The germline CDR1 and CDR2 sequences are SQVTM and ANQGSEA. Deletions cut 8 bases from V and 4 bases from J, with 17 bases between. In nucleotides, the CDR3 is TGCAGCCTCCGTCCCGCGGGCGGAGAGACCCAGTACTTC. This encodes CSLRPAGGETQYF.

The chain carries TRBV27 and TRBJ2-1, with 7 bases aligning to TRBD2. Losses at the gene ends were 0 bases for V and 1 base for J; bases not matched to a gene: 6. The CDR3 sequence is 17 residues long. Germline V CDR1 and CDR2: MNHEY, SMNVEV (reference sequence). The CDR3 loop reads CASSLSRLADSYNEQFF. CDR3 nucleotide sequence: TGTGCCAGCAGTTTATCGAGGCTAGCGGATTCCTACAATGAGCAGTTCTTC.

This clonotype occurred a few times. Since a much larger clone is just one base distant, this may be a read error. This sequence joins TRBV5-1 and TRBJ1-1; the match to TRBD1 covers 7 bases. The V and J ends lost 7 bases and 0 bases, in that order; junction bases with no gene match: 3. Germline V gives CDR1 SGHRS, CDR2 YFSETQ. There are 13 residues in the CDR3. The DNA for the CDR3 is TGCGCCAGCGGACAGGACTTGAACACTGAAGCTTTCTTT. This gives the protein CASGQDLNTEAFF.

This clonotype appeared many times. The rearrangement links TRBV28 to TRBJ2-7; a possible D gene is TRBD1 (6 bases). The V and J ends lost 5 bases and 4 bases respectively, with 21 bases between them. Germline CDR1 is MDHEN and CDR2 is SYDVKM. The length of the CDR3 is 16 residues. In DNA form, the CDR3 reads TGTGCCAGCAGTGGGGGCGCGCCCCGTGAGAAATACGAGCAGTACTTC. Translated: CASSGGAPREKYEQYF.

At least ten counts were recorded for this clonotype. V gene TRBV20-1 combines with J gene TRBJ2-1; 11 bases map to TRBD2. J was trimmed by 4 bases and V by 4 bases; bases with no gene match: 3. The CDR3 consists of 14 residues. Looked up from germline, CDR1 is DFQATT and CDR2 is SNEGSKA (reference sequence). The CDR3 DNA reads as TGCAGTGCTACTAGCGGGGGGCGATACAATGAGCAGTTCTTC. It translates to CSATSGGRYNEQFF.

CDR3 DNA: TGTGCCAGCATTGGGACAATGAGCTCCTACGAGCAGTACTTC. Its translation is CASIGTMSSYEQYF. This rearrangement joins TRBV6-1 to TRBJ2-7; D perhaps matches TRBD1 (6 bases). This CDR3 has 14 amino acids. Trimming shortened V by 7 bases and J by 0 bases, and 13 bases separated the two germline ends. The germline gives CDR1 MNHNS, CDR2 SASEGT.

This clonotype was counted ten times or more. The gene calls are TRBV12-3 or TRBV12-4 and TRBJ1-2, with TRBD1 identical over 8 bases. The J segment lost 6 bases and the V segment lost 0 bases, leaving 3 bases of the junction unmatched. This CDR3 has 14 residues. The CDR3 sequence is CASSLAAGGHGYTF. The DNA for the CDR3 is TGTGCCAGCAGTTTAGCTGCAGGGGGCCATGGCTACACCTTC.

This clonotype was recorded many times. CDR3 sequence: CASSLGGVQSSYNEQFF. CDR3 DNA sequence: TGTGCCAGCAGCTTAGGAGGCGTCCAGAGCTCCTACAATGAGCAGTTCTTC. V usage is TRBV7-2 and J usage is TRBJ2-1, with D unclear. V lost 1 base, J lost 0 bases, and 13 bases lay in between. Germline V gives CDR1 SGHTA, CDR2 FQGNSA. The CDR3 spans 17 residues.

This clonotype was seen ten or more times. J is TRBJ2-3 and V is TRBV11-2; 10 bases match TRBD2. This CDR3 region has 21 residues. Looked up from germline, CDR1 is SGHAT and CDR2 is FQNNGV. Trimming at V came to 0 bases and at J to 4 bases, leaving 19 bases not matched to a gene. The CDR3 DNA follows: TGTGCCAGCAGCTTAGAGAGGATAGGACTAGCGGTCCCCATCGGTTCAGATACGCAGTATTTT. It specifies CASSLERIGLAVPIGSDTQYF.

This clonotype has a handful of counts. The chain employs TRBV10-3 and TRBJ1-4; D remains ambiguous. V shed 6 bases and J shed 4 bases, with 9 bases lying between them. CDR1 ENHRY and CDR2 SYGVKD come from the germline V gene. This CDR3 region has 13 residues. CDR3 residues: CAISAGLNEKLFF. CDR3 sequence (DNA): TGTGCCATCAGCGCCGGTCTTAATGAAAAACTGTTTTTT.

This clonotype was detected ten times or more. The gene calls are TRBV6-1 and TRBJ2-3; TRBD2 matches 8 bases. The V gene's germline CDR1 is MNHNS and CDR2 SASEGT. V lost 7 bases, J lost 0 bases, and 12 bases stayed unmatched. The CDR3 extends over 17 amino acids. The CDR3 DNA reads as TGTGCCAGCACCGAGGCCCGGGCTAGCGGGAGCACAGATACGCAGTATTTT. This sequence encodes CASTEARASGSTDTQYF.

This clonotype has a count of ten or more. The chain joins TRBV7-3 to TRBJ2-2, with 10 positions matching TRBD2. The CDR3 loop spans 16 amino acids. The V and J ends lost 0 bases and 6 bases, in that order; junction bases with no gene match: 4. CDR1 and CDR2 (germline): SGHTA, FQGTGA. The CDR3 here is CASSLTGLAGAGELFF. The CDR3 DNA follows: TGTGCCAGCAGCTTAACGGGCCTAGCGGGAGCCGGGGAGCTGTTTTTT.

This clonotype was picked up many times. The V and J genes are TRBV28 and TRBJ2-3; TRBD2 matches 9 bases. The CDR3 is 17 residues long. Germline values: CDR1 MDHEN, CDR2 SYDVKM. With 1 base clipped from V and 1 base from J, the junction kept 6 bases outside the gene matches. The CDR3, as DNA: TGTGCCAGCAGTTTATCCCTGAAGCGGGAGGGCACAGATACGCAGTATTTT. Translated, it gives CASSLSLKREGTDTQYF.

This clonotype was counted at least ten times. V is TRBV6-1 and J is TRBJ1-1; TRBD1 might be the D (5 bases). Germline values: CDR1 MNHNS, CDR2 SASEGT. V was cut by 6 bases and J by 4 bases, with 27 bases left in between. The CDR3 covers 18 residues. The CDR3 DNA sequence: TGTGCCAGCAGCCCTTTCGGGAGGGGCAGCTCGTTGGGCACTGAAGCTTTCTTT. The encoded protein is CASSPFGRGSSLGTEAFF.